What follows is one TCR beta chain and its context. Its target is not known. This sample is part of a study of T cell responses to AZD1222 COVID-19 vaccine. Study findings and constraints: The peak T cell response came first, and repertoires were sampled only after it. Only 5 to 7 individuals given AZD1222 were seropositive at baseline. Clonal diversity was possibly underestimated; the donors were predominantly white British and more often female. Increased Spike-specific TCR breadth and depth were observed after two AZD1222 doses.

The CDR3 has 14 residues. Germline CDR1 is MNHEY and CDR2 is SVGAGI. The V end was cut by 2 bases, the J end by 7 bases, with 14 bases between. Sequencing used immunoSEQ multiplex PCR; TCRdb keeps in-frame clones, though not all of them. In the table there are around 83,000 clones, around 92% of which are singletons. This TCR came from an adult in good health. The chain employs TRBV6-5 and TRBJ1-1; possible D gene TRBD1, 5 bases. Here the sequenced sample was peripheral blood, taken on day 0 of AZD1222 vaccination. CDR3 bases: TGTGCCAGCAGTTACGGCGCCGGGGCTCTTGAAGCTTTCTTT. Amino acids: CASSYGAGALEAFF.